Listed here are 8 T cell receptor beta chains from one sample, sequenced in a study of molecular identifiers for immune sequencing clone quantification (dated by TCRdb to the late 2010s). The protocol used for the library was PCR. The instrument given in TCRdb is Illumina HiSeq 4000. The raw public data were reprocessed by TCRdb itself: fastp quality trimming at Q25, MiXCR clonotype calling, in-frame beta chains only. Entries are consolidated by CDR3 protein sequence, retaining the most common genes and DNA. The sample contains hundreds of thousands of distinct CDR3 sequences, just under 20% of them found a single time. The top ten clones comprise around 0.86% of the sample. The sample taken for sequencing was naive CD8+ T cells from blood, with Jurkat cell RNA spiked in. The cell subset or site label, read with the paper, signifies: FACS-sorted CD8+CD4-CCR7+CD45RA+ naive T cells. All receptors come from a human donor in good health. Some libraries in this study had Jurkat cell RNA spiked in.

This chain joins TRBV6-2 or TRBV6-3 and TRBJ2-3; TRBD1 is a possible D gene (5 bases). The germline V and J ends were trimmed by 11 bases and 8 bases, with 23 bases remaining between them. This CDR3 spans 14 amino acids. Per the germline V gene, CDR1 is MNHEY and CDR2 is SVGEGT. CDR3 DNA: TGTGCCTGCGATGGGGCTCACCTCCCGGGTACGCAGTATTTT. Translated: CACDGAHLPGTQYF.

This clonotype was seen more than once but under ten times. A much bigger clone sits one base away, suggesting this may be a read error. This rearrangement joins TRBV7-2 to TRBJ2-7, with D possibly TRBD2 on 6 matching bases. Germline V lookup: CDR1 SGHTA, CDR2 FQGNSA. This CDR3 has 15 residues. Here the CDR3 reads CASSPMLSGRLERYF. CDR3 nucleotides: TGTGCCAGCAGTCCCATGCTAAGCGGGCGACTCGAGCGGTACTTC. Filled out from reference TRBV7-2 and TRBJ2-7, the complete variable domain reads GAGVSQSPSNKVTEKGKDVELRCDPISGHTALYWYRQSLGQGLEFLIYFQGNSAPDKSGLPSDRFSAERTGGSVSTLTIQRTQQEDSAVYLCASSPMLSGRLERYFGPGTRLTVT.

This clonotype was recorded many times. The rearrangement links TRBV7-9 to TRBJ2-7; D is perhaps TRBD2 (5 bases). Deletions cut 4 bases from V and 4 bases from J, with 11 bases between. The CDR3 has 13 amino acids. CDR1 is SEHNR and CDR2 is FQNEAQ in the germline V gene (reference sequence). The CDR3 nucleotides are TGTGCCAGCAGCTCGGACTCACCTTACGAGCAGTACTTC. Encoded protein: CASSSDSPYEQYF.

This clonotype was seen a handful of times. The J gene is TRBJ2-7, the V gene TRBV20-1; D unclear. Trimming took 3 bases from V and 3 from J, leaving 15 bases between them. The germline V gene has CDR1 DFQATT and CDR2 SNEGSKA (reference sequence). This CDR3 spans 14 amino acids. The chain's CDR3 is CSARNQLGNYEQYF. DNA for the CDR3: TGCAGTGCTAGGAACCAGTTGGGAAACTACGAGCAGTACTTC.

The V gene is TRBV28, the J gene TRBJ1-2; no firm D call. Trimming took off 4 bases at V and 3 bases at J, with 18 bases between the two ends. This CDR3 is built from 16 residues. Per the germline V gene, CDR1 is MDHEN and CDR2 is SYDVKM. DNA for the CDR3: TGTGCCAGCAGTTCTCCCCTCGCTGCAGGCCACTATGGCTACACCTTC. It encodes CASSSPLAAGHYGYTF.

This clonotype was detected many times. The rearrangement joins TRBV7-8 to TRBJ2-1, with 7 bases lining up with TRBD1. The germline gives CDR1 SGHVS, CDR2 FQNEAQ. The CDR3 has 14 amino acids. The trim removed 8 bases at V and 4 bases at J, leaving 8 bases unmatched. In nucleotides, the CDR3 is TGTGCCAGCGGAGCCGGGACAGATTACAATGAGCAGTTCTTC. Protein: CASGAGTDYNEQFF.

This clonotype appeared many times. The gene calls are TRBV5-6 and TRBJ2-7; D gene ambiguous. Germline assignment: CDR1 SGHDT and CDR2 YYEEEE. Trimming removed 7 bases at V and 0 bases at J, with 11 bases between. The CDR3 sequence is 13 residues long. The CDR3: CASGPDSSYEQYF. The CDR3 nucleotides read TGTGCCAGCGGGCCAGATAGCTCCTACGAGCAGTACTTC.

This clonotype was counted only a few times. This may arise from a read error, as a much more abundant clone is one base away. The J gene is TRBJ1-5, the V gene TRBV6-2 or TRBV6-3; D may be TRBD1 (5 bases). The CDR3 contains 15 residues. From germline, CDR1 is MNHEY and CDR2 SVGEGT. Here the CDR3 DNA reads TGTGCCGGCAGATTTTCGACAGATAGCAATCAGCCCCAGCATTTT. Protein: CAGRFSTDSNQPQHF.